This TCR beta chain was captured by sequencing in a study of regulatory T cells in long-lasting Graves disease. This CDR3 has 14 residues. Germline lookup yields CDR1 SGHTA and CDR2 FQGNSA. V lost 5 bases to trimming and J lost 4 bases, with 13 bases between them. Points from the study as a whole: Researchers examined only peripheral blood and not thyroid tissue.

In building TCR beta libraries, iRepertoire HTBI primers were used together with Arm-PCR of CDR3 regions. Authors' data handling: From all samples, identification returned approximately 14 TRBJ and roughly 65 TRBV segments. Each CDR3 protein gets one entry after TCRdb re-called the multiplex PCR reads with MiXCR. It is TCRdb's table, rather than the study itself, that gives the V and J calls and clone size. The data show about 620,000 distinct CDR3 sequences, roughly 16% seen once. This clonotype was detected ten times or more. Its antigen remains unidentified. Time point reported: newly diagnosed GD, antithyroid drugs for less than 3 months. RNA isolated from PBMCs was used to make the TCR library. These records were also assigned to another study, of T cells in Graves' hyperthyroidism and ophthalmopathy.

The sample consisted of peripheral blood mononuclear cells (PBMCs), taken at new diagnosis, from a patient treated with antithyroid drugs. The chain joins TRBV7-2 to TRBJ2-3; TRBD2 might be the D (6 bases). This receptor was identified in a woman between 25 and 40 years old with Graves disease. The CDR3 DNA reads TGTGCCAGCAGCCCCGCGGGACTCGCAGATACGCAGTATTTT. Translation: CASSPAGLADTQYF.